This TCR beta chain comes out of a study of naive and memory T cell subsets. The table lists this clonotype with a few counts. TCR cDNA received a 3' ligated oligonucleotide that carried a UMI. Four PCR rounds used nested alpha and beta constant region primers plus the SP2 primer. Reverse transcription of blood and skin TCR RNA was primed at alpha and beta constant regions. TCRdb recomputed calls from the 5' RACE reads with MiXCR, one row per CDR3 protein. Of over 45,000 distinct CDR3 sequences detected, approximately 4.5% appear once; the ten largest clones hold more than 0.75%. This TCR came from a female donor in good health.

This CDR3 reads CASSQGTAVQRFF. CDR3 sequence (DNA): TGTGCCAGCAGCCAGGGGACGGCGGTCCAACGGTTCTTC. This sequence joins TRBV3-1 and TRBJ2-1, with D perhaps being TRBD1 or TRBD2 (5 bases each). Germline CDR1 is LGHDT and CDR2 is YNNKEL (reference sequence). The CDR3 is 13 amino acids. Deletions cut 3 bases from V and 15 bases from J, with 18 bases between.